This TCR beta chain was recovered during a study of T cell responses to AZD1222 COVID-19 vaccine. General study results and limits: The donors showed a predominance of white British ancestry and of females, with possible underestimation of clonal diversity. Spike-specific TCR repertoires showed rising breadth and depth after two AZD1222 doses.

This CDR3 region has 14 residues. CDR1 is SGHRS and CDR2 is YFSETQ in the germline V gene. Trimming removed 0 bases at V and 0 bases at J, with 6 bases between. Here immunoSEQ multiplex PCR was the method, and the copy in TCRdb shows in-frame clones only, minus some. Of over 95,000 clones detected, more than 75% appear once; the ten largest clones hold around 10%. As regards this clone: Its antigen is as yet unknown. Other DNA variants within this sample encode the same CDR3.

The sample consisted of peripheral blood, taken on day 0 of AZD1222 vaccination. The chain carries TRBV5-1 and TRBJ1-1; D is unresolved. The sequence came from an adult in good health. The CDR3 bases are TGCGCCAGCAGCTTGGCTAGCCTGAACACTGAAGCTTTCTTT. It specifies CASSLASLNTEAFF.